These 32 T cell receptor beta chains were all obtained from the same sample, sequenced in a study of cytomegalovirus exposure and HLA in healthy donors. It was with 60 Vbeta and 13 Jbeta primers that the PCR ran. Repertoires were generated with immunoSEQ multiplex PCR, while TCRdb's copy carries only in-frame clones and drops some. The sample comprises 60,000 to 75,000 clones, around 70% of which are singletons, and 22% rests with the top ten. The sequenced sample consisted of PBMCs. These TCRs come from a woman aged 25-40 years in good health and CMV-seropositive.

The chain carries TRBV6-1 and TRBJ1-5; D remains unclear. The germline gives CDR1 MNHNS, CDR2 SASEGT. V lost 8 bases and J 9 bases, leaving 14 bases between the germline ends. CDR3 length equals 12 residues. This CDR3 reads CASSNPSGPQHF. The CDR3 DNA reads as TGTGCCAGCTCCAACCCGAGCGGGCCCCAGCATTTT.

The gene calls are TRBV29-1 and TRBJ2-3; 10 positions match TRBD2. The V gene's germline CDR1 is SQVTM and CDR2 ANQGSEA. CDR3 size: 13 residues. V lost 4 bases, J lost 10 bases, and 8 bases stayed unmatched. CDR3 sequence (DNA): TGCAGCGTTGGAGCGAGCGGGAGGGATGCGCAGTATTTT. This gives the protein CSVGASGRDAQYF.

The chain uses TRBV29-1 and TRBJ2-5; D ambiguous. Germline V gives CDR1 SQVTM, CDR2 ANQGSEA. CDR3 length: 10 amino acids. V was pared by 4 bases and J by 5 bases, with 5 bases between. CDR3 sequence: CSVVRETQYF. DNA of the CDR3: TGCAGCGTTGTTCGGGAGACCCAGTACTTC.

This rearrangement joins TRBV27 to TRBJ1-2; a possible D gene is TRBD1 (5 bases). V was shortened by 8 bases and J by 3 bases, with 10 bases between the two germline ends. Per the germline V gene, CDR1 is MNHEY and CDR2 is SMNVEV (reference sequence). The CDR3 is made up of 12 amino acids. The CDR3 region is CASQGRDYGYTF. For the CDR3, the DNA is TGTGCCAGCCAGGGTAGGGACTATGGCTACACCTTC.

J is TRBJ2-1 and V is TRBV4-1, with 9 bases aligning to TRBD2. CDR1 and CDR2 from the germline V gene are MGHRA and YSYEKL. CDR3 size: 17 residues. The J segment lost 7 bases and the V segment lost 2 bases, leaving 12 bases of the junction unmatched. In DNA form, the CDR3 reads TGCGCCAGCAGCCAATTTGTGGGTGGCGGGAGGGTAAATGAGCAGTTCTTC. It encodes CASSQFVGGGRVNEQFF.

J is TRBJ1-2 and V is TRBV6-5; D perhaps matches TRBD1 (5 bases). Looked up from germline, CDR1 is MNHEY and CDR2 is SVGAGI. The ends were cut back, 6 bases at V and 2 bases at J, with 13 bases in the middle. This CDR3 spans 14 amino acids. Here the CDR3 reads CASRTTGGNYGYTF. Here the CDR3 DNA reads TGTGCCAGCAGGACAACGGGGGGAAACTATGGCTACACCTTC.

V usage is TRBV27 and J usage is TRBJ2-7; perhaps TRBD1 as D (6 bases). The germline gives CDR1 MNHEY, CDR2 SMNVEV (reference sequence). V was pared by 11 bases and J by 2 bases, with 19 bases between. This CDR3 is built from 14 residues. In nucleotides, the CDR3 is TGTGCCGCCAGCAGCCGGACAGCGCCCTACGAGCAGTACTTC. It encodes CAASSRTAPYEQYF.

This rearrangement joins TRBV25-1 to TRBJ1-2; TRBD1 is a possible D gene (5 bases). The CDR3 runs to 15 residues. Germline lookup yields CDR1 MGHDK and CDR2 SYGVNS. V lost 8 bases and J lost 3, with 19 bases in between. In DNA form, the CDR3 reads TGTGCCAGCGCTGGGGGGGGACCTTTGGACTATGGCTACACCTTC. It translates to CASAGGGPLDYGYTF.

The chain links TRBV10-3 to TRBJ1-5; 8 nucleotides align to TRBD1. The J segment lost 3 bases and the V segment lost 4 bases, leaving 5 bases of the junction unmatched. The CDR3 is 15 amino acids. Germline assignment: CDR1 ENHRY and CDR2 SYGVKD. The CDR3 sequence: CAISGSTGDNQPQHF. The CDR3 bases are TGTGCCATCAGTGGATCGACAGGGGACAATCAGCCCCAGCATTTT.

This clone was observed a handful of times. This chain uses TRBV9 with TRBJ2-5; D ambiguous. The V end lost 0 bases, the J end lost 3 bases, and 9 bases lay between the germline ends. The germline gives CDR1 SGDLS, CDR2 YYNGEE. The CDR3 contains 14 residues. As DNA, the CDR3 is TGTGCCAGCAGCGTAGGTCCTGCGGAAGAGACCCAGTACTTC. This translates into CASSVGPAEETQYF.

The chain links TRBV2 to TRBJ2-3, with a weak D call TRBD2 (5 bases). V gave up 6 bases and J gave up 3 bases, with 7 bases separating them. Germline V gives CDR1 SNHLY, CDR2 FYNNEI. The CDR3 is 12 amino acids. In DNA, the CDR3 is TGTGCCAGCAGAAGAGGGACAGATACGCAGTATTTT. Translation: CASRRGTDTQYF.

The V call is TRBV6-5, the J call TRBJ2-1; D perhaps matches TRBD2 (5 bases). In germline, CDR1 is MNHEY, CDR2 SVGAGI. V lost 6 bases and J 9 bases, leaving 18 bases between the germline ends. The CDR3 is 14 residues long. The CDR3 nucleotides are TGTGCCAGCAGCCGAAGCCCGGGGAGAGGTGAGCAGTTCTTC. It codes for CASSRSPGRGEQFF.

The J gene is TRBJ2-7, the V gene TRBV7-8, with 10 bases matching TRBD2. Germline values: CDR1 SGHVS, CDR2 FQNEAQ. J gave up 6 bases and V 5 bases, and 4 bases lay outside the gene matches. The CDR3 contains 13 residues. CDR3 protein: CASSGGLAFEQYF. DNA for the CDR3: TGTGCCAGCAGCGGGGGACTAGCGTTCGAGCAGTACTTC.

This clone was seen only a few times. V is TRBV2 and J is TRBJ2-7, with 10 bases matching TRBD1. Germline loops: CDR1 SNHLY, CDR2 FYNNEI. CDR3 length: 15 amino acids. J was trimmed by 2 bases and V by 7 bases; bases with no gene match: 8. This chain's CDR3 is CASTPRGQGTYEQYF. The DNA of the CDR3 is TGTGCCAGCACACCAAGGGGACAGGGGACCTACGAGCAGTACTTC.

V and J are TRBV5-1 and TRBJ2-4; 11 nucleotides align to TRBD2. The CDR3 has 16 residues. Germline V gives CDR1 SGHRS, CDR2 YFSETQ. The J segment lost 7 bases and the V segment lost 0 bases, leaving 6 bases of the junction unmatched. The CDR3 coding sequence is TGCGCCAGCAGCTTGGGTACTAGCGGGAGCTGGAACATTCAGTACTTC. It encodes CASSLGTSGSWNIQYF.

This clone has more than one count but fewer than ten. V gene TRBV30 combines with J gene TRBJ2-2, with a tentative D call TRBD1 (5 bases). CDR1 and CDR2 (germline): GTSNPN, SVGIG (reference sequence). The CDR3 is made up of 14 amino acids. V was trimmed by 1 base and J by 6 bases, leaving 12 bases between them. The CDR3 region is CAWSANGAPGELFF. The CDR3, as DNA: TGTGCCTGGAGTGCCAATGGGGCGCCCGGGGAGCTGTTTTTT.

This chain links TRBV5-1 with TRBJ2-3; D is possibly TRBD1 (6 bases). The CDR3 loop spans 12 amino acids. Germline V gene lookup returns CDR1 SGHRS and CDR2 YFSETQ. Trimming took 6 bases from V and 4 from J, leaving 9 bases between them. The CDR3 loop is CASKGGSDTQYF. The CDR3 DNA reads as TGCGCCAGCAAAGGGGGATCAGATACGCAGTATTTT.

This clone was counted a few times. The chain is built from TRBV7-2 and TRBJ1-2; 9 bases are a match to TRBD1. Trimming cost V 4 bases and J 8 bases; bases outside gene matches: 5. Germline-derived CDR1 and CDR2 are SGHTA and FQGNSA. The CDR3 has 13 amino acids. This CDR3 reads CASSSGQGRGYTF. The CDR3, as DNA: TGTGCCAGCAGCTCAGGACAGGGGAGAGGCTACACCTTC.

The V call is TRBV4-1, the J call TRBJ2-7; 9 bases line up with TRBD2. This CDR3 region has 14 residues. CDR1 is MGHRA and CDR2 is YSYEKL in the germline V gene. V trimming: 5 bases; J trimming: 2 bases; junction bases outside the gene matches: 4. The CDR3 DNA reads TGCGCCAGCAGCGAACTAGCGGGCCCCTACGAGCAGTACTTC. Amino acid sequence: CASSELAGPYEQYF.

The rearrangement uses TRBV5-1 and TRBJ2-7; D is perhaps TRBD1 (5 bases). The CDR3 spans 14 residues. CDR1 and CDR2 (germline): SGHRS, YFSETQ. Trimming left V 0 bases short and J 2 bases short, with 9 bases between. CDR3 loop: CASSLEPGTYEQYF. As DNA, the CDR3 is TGCGCCAGCAGCTTGGAGCCAGGGACCTACGAGCAGTACTTC.

CDR3 loop: CAWSVGQYEQYF. CDR3 coding DNA: TGTGCCTGGAGTGTGGGACAGTACGAGCAGTACTTC. The genes are TRBV30 and TRBJ2-5; 7 bases align to TRBD1. The DNA end lines up better with TRBJ2-7; the J call may be wrong. The germline V gene has CDR1 GTSNPN and CDR2 SVGIG (reference sequence). CDR3 length equals 12 residues.

The chain has TRBV4-1 and TRBJ2-1; D not resolved. V lost 0 bases and J 6 bases, leaving 9 bases between the germline ends. The CDR3 spans 14 residues. CDR1 MGHRA and CDR2 YSYEKL come from the germline V gene. CDR3 sequence: CASSQDAIPNEQFF. The CDR3 nucleotides read TGCGCCAGCAGCCAAGATGCGATTCCCAATGAGCAGTTCTTC.

The chain recombines TRBV4-2 with TRBJ1-1, with 8 bases identical to TRBD1. The trim removed 0 bases at V and 5 bases at J, leaving 2 bases unmatched. This CDR3 is built from 14 residues. Germline CDR1 LGHNA, CDR2 YNFKEQ. In DNA form, the CDR3 reads TGTGCCAGCAGCCAAGAGGACAGGGAGACTGAAGCTTTCTTT. Translating gives CASSQEDRETEAFF.

The gene calls are TRBV25-1 and TRBJ1-1; D gene unclear. The germline V gene encodes CDR1 MGHDK and CDR2 SYGVNS. V dropped 1 base and J dropped 10 bases, with 19 bases sitting between them. The CDR3 loop spans 15 amino acids. CDR3 in amino acids: CASSESIGRGQVAFF. For the CDR3, the DNA is TGTGCCAGCAGTGAATCTATTGGACGAGGGCAAGTAGCTTTCTTT.

Only a few counts were recorded for this clone. V and J are TRBV5-1 and TRBJ2-7; a possible D gene is TRBD2 (5 bases). V dropped 2 bases and J dropped 5 bases, with 11 bases sitting between them. Per the germline V gene, CDR1 is SGHRS and CDR2 is YFSETQ. CDR3 length: 13 residues. CDR3 DNA: TGCGCCAGCAGCTTCCGGAAGGAGGACGAGCAGTACTTC. Protein: CASSFRKEDEQYF.

The chain carries TRBV28 and TRBJ1-2; possible D gene TRBD1, 5 bases. The germline V gene has CDR1 MDHEN and CDR2 SYDVKM. The CDR3 runs 13 residues. CDR3 in DNA: TGTGCTTCAAGGCAGGGAGGCTACTATGGCTACACCTTC. Translating it yields CASRQGGYYGYTF.

The chain joins TRBV5-4 to TRBJ2-1, with 7 bases fitting TRBD1. The CDR3 is made up of 15 amino acids. The germline gives CDR1 SGHNT, CDR2 YYREEE (reference sequence). The J segment lost 7 bases and the V segment lost 1 base, leaving 8 bases of the junction unmatched. The CDR3 sequence is CASSLPGTVSNEQFF. The CDR3 DNA reads as TGTGCCAGCAGCTTGCCAGGGACAGTCTCGAATGAGCAGTTCTTC.

CDR3 residues: CASSQVAGGPNEQFF. The CDR3 coding sequence is TGTGCCAGCAGCCAGGTAGCGGGAGGGCCGAATGAGCAGTTCTTC. The chain uses TRBV7-9 and TRBJ2-1; 11 nucleotides line up with TRBD2. The germline V gene encodes CDR1 SEHNR and CDR2 FQNEAQ (reference sequence). After removal of 5 bases from V and 7 bases from J, the junction contained 7 bases not matched to a gene. This CDR3 region has 15 residues.

A single count supports this clone. This CDR3 is CASSFPGETEAFF. The CDR3 DNA is TGCGCCAGCAGCTTTCCAGGGGAAACTGAAGCTTTCTTT. The chain has TRBV5-1 and TRBJ1-1, with a weak D call TRBD1 (6 bases). V was cut by 2 bases and J by 5 bases, with 10 bases left in between. This CDR3 spans 13 amino acids. The germline gives CDR1 SGHRS, CDR2 YFSETQ.

V is TRBV29-1 and J is TRBJ2-2; D may be TRBD2 (5 bases). CDR1 and CDR2 from the germline V gene are SQVTM and ANQGSEA. The length of the CDR3 is 14 residues. Trimming removed 7 bases from V and 2 bases from J, with 14 bases in between. CDR3 amino acids: CSARGSFNTGELFF. CDR3 sequence (DNA): TGCAGCGCCCGAGGGAGTTTTAACACCGGGGAGCTGTTTTTT.

The V and J genes are TRBV6-4 and TRBJ2-7, with 8 bases that match TRBD2. Per the germline V gene, CDR1 is MRHNA and CDR2 is SNTAGT. The V and J ends lost 9 bases and 3 bases, in that order; junction bases with no gene match: 16. This CDR3 has 16 amino acids. Here the CDR3 DNA reads TGTGCCAGTCTAGCCGGGTGGGAGCGGGAGAGCTACGAGCAGTACTTC. It encodes CASLAGWERESYEQYF.

The rearrangement uses TRBV7-6 and TRBJ2-3; D remains unclear. The V end was cut by 1 base, the J end by 0 bases, with 8 bases between. The germline gives CDR1 SGHVS, CDR2 FNYEAQ. CDR3 length equals 15 residues. CDR3: CASSLGLLSTDTQYF. In DNA, the CDR3 is TGTGCCAGCAGCTTAGGCTTACTTAGCACAGATACGCAGTATTTT.